This entry concerns a single TCR beta chain. TCRdb redid the calling of the RT-PCR reads with MiXCR, one entry per CDR3 protein. This sample has some 540,000 distinct CDR3 sequences, with 20% to 25% found just once. The CDR3 is 16 amino acids. CDR1 is MGHRA and CDR2 is YSYEKL in the germline V gene. The V gene lost 0 bases and the J gene lost 3 bases, with 13 bases spanning the gap. This record belongs to a study of response to subunit inactivated influenza vaccine. The sample also formed part of further work on T cells expressing NK-cell markers. That study adds: For TCR beta, cDNA was produced by 5'RACE template switching with UMIs. Seven of eight sequenced donors tested HCMV-seropositive; one tested seronegative. More than five of the donors carried dominant NKG2C+ clonotypes that took up 1.0-7.0% of their CD8+ T cells.

Here the sequenced sample was CD4+ T cells sorted from PBMCs, taken 12 days after vaccination. This chain joins TRBV4-1 and TRBJ2-3, with D unclear. The TCR sequence derives from a man aged 50-60 years who received an inactivated influenza vaccine. The CDR3 loop reads CASSQEGRGKTDTQYF. As DNA, the CDR3 is TGCGCCAGCAGCCAAGAGGGCCGTGGCAAGACAGATACGCAGTATTTT.